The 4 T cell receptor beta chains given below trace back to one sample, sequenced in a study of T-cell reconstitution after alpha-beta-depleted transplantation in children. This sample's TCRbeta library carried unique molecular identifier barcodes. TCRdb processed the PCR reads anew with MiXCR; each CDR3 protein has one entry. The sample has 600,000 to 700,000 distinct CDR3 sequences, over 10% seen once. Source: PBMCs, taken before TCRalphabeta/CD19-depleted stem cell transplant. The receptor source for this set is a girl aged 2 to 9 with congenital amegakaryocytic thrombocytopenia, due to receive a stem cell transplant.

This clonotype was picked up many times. The chain's CDR3 is CSARPPGQGPGELFF. In DNA form, the CDR3 reads TGCAGTGCTCGGCCACCGGGACAGGGACCCGGGGAGCTGTTTTTT. The chain has TRBV20-1 and TRBJ2-2, with 9 bases fitting TRBD1. CDR3 length: 15 residues. Germline V gene sequence: CDR1 DFQATT, CDR2 SNEGSKA (reference sequence). Trimming took 5 bases from V and 6 from J; bases not matched to a gene: 10.

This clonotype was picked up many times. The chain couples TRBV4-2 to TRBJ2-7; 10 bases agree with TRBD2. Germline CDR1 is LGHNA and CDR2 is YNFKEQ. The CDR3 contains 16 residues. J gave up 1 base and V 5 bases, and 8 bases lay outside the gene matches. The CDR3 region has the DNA TGTGCCAGCAGCACCCTAGCGGGAGTTCTGTCCTACGAGCAGTACTTC. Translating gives CASSTLAGVLSYEQYF.

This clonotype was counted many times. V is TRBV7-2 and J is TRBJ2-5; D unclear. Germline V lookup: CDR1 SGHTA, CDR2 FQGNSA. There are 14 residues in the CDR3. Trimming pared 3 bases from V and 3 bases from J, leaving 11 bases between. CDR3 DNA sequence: TGTGCCAGCAGCTTTTCGCCCTGGAAAGAGACCCAGTACTTC. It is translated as CASSFSPWKETQYF.

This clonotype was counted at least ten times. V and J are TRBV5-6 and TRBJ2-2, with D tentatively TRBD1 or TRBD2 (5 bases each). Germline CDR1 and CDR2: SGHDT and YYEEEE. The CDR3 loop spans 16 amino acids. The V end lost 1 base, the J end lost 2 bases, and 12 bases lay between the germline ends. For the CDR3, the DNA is TGTGCCAGCAGCTTGACCGGGACCGTCAACACCGGGGAGCTGTTTTTT. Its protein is CASSLTGTVNTGELFF.